A selection of T cell receptor beta chains follows, all from one sample in a study of PD-1 blockade in classical Hodgkin lymphoma. Method: immunoSEQ multiplex PCR; TCRdb's copy keeps in-frame clones and lacks some. Here the sample spans some 13,000 clones, around 84% being singletons. The specimen was peripheral blood mononuclear cells (PBMCs), collected at baseline. The receptors come from a human donor with classical Hodgkin lymphoma. The CDR3 runs from the conserved cysteine through the conserved F or W. The D gene is left open where the match is weak. Clone size appears in some rows only: once, few, many, or a class for an expanded clone.

D gene: NA
clone size: NA
V gene: TRBV18
J gene: TRBJ1-2
CDR3 length: 13
CDR3 DNA: TGTGCCAGCTCACCAGGTCGGGGGTTGGGCTACACCTTC
CDR3 protein: CASSPGRGLGYTF

D gene: NA
clone size: NA
V gene: TRBV9
J gene: TRBJ2-4
CDR3 length: 15
CDR3 DNA: TGTGCCAGCAGCGTAGGGGTCAGGAGATCAAACATTCAGTACTTC
CDR3 protein: CASSVGVRRSNIQYF

D gene: TRBD1
clone size: NA
V gene: TRBV19
J gene: TRBJ1-2
CDR3 length: 15
CDR3 DNA: TGTGCCAGTAGTATATCAGCGACAGGGATTCATGGCTACACCTTC
CDR3 protein: CASSISATGIHGYTF

D gene: TRBD2
clone size: once
V gene: TRBV18
J gene: TRBJ2-2
CDR3 length: 16
CDR3 DNA: TGTGCCAGCTCACCACCGACTAGCGGAAGCACCGGGGAGCTGTTTTTT
CDR3 protein: CASSPPTSGSTGELFF

D gene: NA
clone size: NA
V gene: TRBV15
J gene: TRBJ1-3
CDR3 length: 15
CDR3 DNA: TGTGCCACCAGCGCAAGACAGAGGTCAGGAAACACCATATATTTT
CDR3 protein: CATSARQRSGNTIYF

D gene: TRBD1
clone size: NA
V gene: TRBV27
J gene: TRBJ2-7
CDR3 length: 14
CDR3 DNA: TGTGCCAGCAGTCGACGGACAGGGCTGGGCGAGCAGTACTTC
CDR3 protein: CASSRRTGLGEQYF

D gene: TRBD2
clone size: NA
V gene: TRBV11-1
J gene: TRBJ2-2
CDR3 length: 16
CDR3 DNA: TGTGCCAGCAGCCGAGGACTAGTTCGCTTATACCCGGAGCTGTTTTTT
CDR3 protein: CASSRGLVRLYPELFF

D gene: TRBD1
clone size: NA
V gene: TRBV6-6
J gene: TRBJ1-4
CDR3 length: 13
CDR3 DNA: TGTGCCAGCAGTTACGGGACAGGTGAAAAACTGTTTTTT
CDR3 protein: CASSYGTGEKLFF

D gene: TRBD1
clone size: NA
V gene: TRBV11-2
J gene: TRBJ1-3
CDR3 length: 15
CDR3 DNA: TGTGCCAGCAGCCAACTGACAGGGACAGGAAACACCATATATTTT
CDR3 protein: CASSQLTGTGNTIYF

D gene: NA
clone size: once
V gene: TRBV15
J gene: TRBJ2-1
CDR3 length: 15
CDR3 DNA: TGTGCCACCAGCAAGTCTAGGAGCTCCTACAATGAGCAGTTCTTC
CDR3 protein: CATSKSRSSYNEQFF

D gene: TRBD1
clone size: NA
V gene: TRBV5-1
J gene: TRBJ1-2
CDR3 length: 14
CDR3 DNA: TGCGCCAGCAGCTCCGACAGGGGAAGGAATGGCTACACCTTC
CDR3 protein: CASSSDRGRNGYTF

D gene: NA
clone size: NA
V gene: TRBV9
J gene: TRBJ1-1
CDR3 length: 14
CDR3 DNA: TGTGCCAGCAGCGTAGTGGGGGGGAACACTGAAGCTTTCTTT
CDR3 protein: CASSVVGGNTEAFF

D gene: NA
clone size: NA
V gene: TRBV10-3
J gene: TRBJ1-5
CDR3 length: 13
CDR3 DNA: TGTGCCATCAGAGGAGGTTTGGATCAGCCCCAGCATTTT
CDR3 protein: CAIRGGLDQPQHF

D gene: NA
clone size: NA
V gene: TRBV4-1
J gene: TRBJ2-7
CDR3 length: 15
CDR3 DNA: TGCGCCAGCAGCCAAGAGTGGCAGGTCGCCTACGAGCAGTACTTC
CDR3 protein: CASSQEWQVAYEQYF

D gene: TRBD1
clone size: NA
V gene: TRBV6-5
J gene: TRBJ1-2
CDR3 length: 14
CDR3 DNA: TGTGCCAGCAGTGGCCCGACAGGGGCTGGAGGCTACACCTTC
CDR3 protein: CASSGPTGAGGYTF

D gene: NA
clone size: NA
V gene: TRBV30
J gene: TRBJ2-3
CDR3 length: 15
CDR3 DNA: TGTGCCTGGAGTGCCCCGAGGCTGCGCACAGATACGCAGTATTTT
CDR3 protein: CAWSAPRLRTDTQYF

D gene: NA
clone size: NA
V gene: TRBV11-2
J gene: TRBJ2-3
CDR3 length: 14
CDR3 DNA: TGTGCCAGCAGCTTAGTAACAGGAGGAGATACGCAGTATTTT
CDR3 protein: CASSLVTGGDTQYF

D gene: NA
clone size: NA
V gene: TRBV6-4
J gene: TRBJ1-1
CDR3 length: 14
CDR3 DNA: TGTGCCAGCAGTGACAGTGCGGAGAACACTGAAGCTTTCTTT
CDR3 protein: CASSDSAENTEAFF

D gene: NA
clone size: NA
V gene: TRBV9
J gene: TRBJ1-2
CDR3 length: 14
CDR3 DNA: TGTGCCAGCAGCGGCGCTTCAGGCTCTGGGGGCTACACCTTC
CDR3 protein: CASSGASGSGGYTF

D gene: TRBD2
clone size: NA
V gene: TRBV7-7
J gene: TRBJ2-1
CDR3 length: 16
CDR3 DNA: TGTGCTAGCAGCTTAGGGACTAGCGGGGGGTACAATGAGCAGTTCTTC
CDR3 protein: CASSLGTSGGYNEQFF

D gene: TRBD1
clone size: NA
V gene: TRBV9
J gene: TRBJ2-5
CDR3 length: 16
CDR3 DNA: TGTGCCAGCAGCGTCTGGACAGGGAGGAAAGAAGAGACCCAGTACTTC
CDR3 protein: CASSVWTGRKEETQYF

D gene: NA
clone size: NA
V gene: TRBV4-1
J gene: TRBJ1-2
CDR3 length: 15
CDR3 DNA: TGCGCCAGCAGCCAAGTTTGGGGTGAGCACTATGGCTACACCTTC
CDR3 protein: CASSQVWGEHYGYTF

D gene: NA
clone size: NA
V gene: TRBV11-2
J gene: TRBJ2-7
CDR3 length: 19
CDR3 DNA: TGTGCCAGCAGCTTAGTATTAACTGACAGATTTTCACGGGCCTACGAGCAGTACTTC
CDR3 protein: CASSLVLTDRFSRAYEQYF

D gene: NA
clone size: NA
V gene: TRBV30
J gene: TRBJ1-1
CDR3 length: 18
CDR3 DNA: TGTGCCTGGAGTGTACTTGGGGTCGGAGAAGTCGAGGACACTGAAGCTTTCTTT
CDR3 protein: CAWSVLGVGEVEDTEAFF

D gene: NA
clone size: NA
V gene: TRBV6-1
J gene: TRBJ2-4
CDR3 length: 16
CDR3 DNA: TGTGCCAGCAGTGCATCTAGGATCTCAGCCAAAAACATTCAGTACTTC
CDR3 protein: CASSASRISAKNIQYF

D gene: NA
clone size: NA
V gene: TRBV15
J gene: TRBJ2-7
CDR3 length: 12
CDR3 DNA: TGTGCCACCAGCAGATCAGGGTCCGAGCAGTACTTC
CDR3 protein: CATSRSGSEQYF

D gene: NA
clone size: once
V gene: TRBV9
J gene: TRBJ1-1
CDR3 length: 13
CDR3 DNA: TGTGCCAGCAGCTTGGGGGCAAGCACTGAAGCTTTCTTT
CDR3 protein: CASSLGASTEAFF

D gene: TRBD2
clone size: NA
V gene: TRBV5-1
J gene: TRBJ2-3
CDR3 length: 16
CDR3 DNA: TGCGCCAGCAGGGGTCCGAGCGGGGGGAGCACAGATACGCAGTATTTT
CDR3 protein: CASRGPSGGSTDTQYF

D gene: NA
clone size: once
V gene: TRBV5-1
J gene: TRBJ2-1
CDR3 length: 16
CDR3 DNA: TGCGCCAGCAGCTTGGCGGCAGGCACCTCCTACAATGAGCAGTTCTTC
CDR3 protein: CASSLAAGTSYNEQFF

D gene: TRBD2
clone size: NA
V gene: TRBV19
J gene: TRBJ2-2
CDR3 length: 15
CDR3 DNA: TGTGCCTCGTACCCTAGCGGGCAATACACCGGGGAGCTGTTTTTT
CDR3 protein: CASYPSGQYTGELFF

D gene: TRBD1
clone size: NA
V gene: TRBV15
J gene: TRBJ1-1
CDR3 length: 17
CDR3 DNA: TGTGCCACCAGCAGAGTTACAGGGGGCGTTCGTAATACTGAAGCTTTCTTT
CDR3 protein: CATSRVTGGVRNTEAFF

D gene: TRBD1
clone size: NA
V gene: TRBV10-1
J gene: TRBJ2-7
CDR3 length: 13
CDR3 DNA: TGCGCCAGCAGCCCCGGGACAGACTACGAGCAGTACTTC
CDR3 protein: CASSPGTDYEQYF

D gene: NA
clone size: NA
V gene: TRBV2
J gene: TRBJ1-3
CDR3 length: 15
CDR3 DNA: TGTGCCAGCAGTGAACTCGGGATCTCTGGAAACACCATATATTTT
CDR3 protein: CASSELGISGNTIYF

D gene: NA
clone size: hyperexpanded
V gene: TRBV28
J gene: TRBJ1-1
CDR3 length: 12
CDR3 DNA: TGTGCCAGCAGTCCCACGGGCCCTGAAGCTTTCTTT
CDR3 protein: CASSPTGPEAFF

D gene: NA
clone size: once
V gene: TRBV11-2
J gene: TRBJ1-3
CDR3 length: 16
CDR3 DNA: TGTGCCAGCAGCTTCGGACGGGGGGACTCTGGAAACACCATATATTTT
CDR3 protein: CASSFGRGDSGNTIYF

D gene: NA
clone size: medium-sized
V gene: TRBV2
J gene: TRBJ1-4
CDR3 length: 15
CDR3 DNA: TGTGCCAGCAGCCTCTACAGGAACTCTAATGAAAAACTGTTTTTT
CDR3 protein: CASSLYRNSNEKLFF

D gene: TRBD2
clone size: NA
V gene: TRBV6-6
J gene: TRBJ2-2
CDR3 length: 14
CDR3 DNA: TGTGCCAGCAGCTTAGCGGGAGGGCAGGGGGAGCTGTTTTTT
CDR3 protein: CASSLAGGQGELFF

D gene: TRBD1
clone size: NA
V gene: TRBV5-6
J gene: TRBJ2-7
CDR3 length: 16
CDR3 DNA: TGTGCCAGCAGCTCCGTGGGACAGGGGAAATCCTACGAGCAGTACTTC
CDR3 protein: CASSSVGQGKSYEQYF

D gene: NA
clone size: NA
V gene: TRBV5-1
J gene: TRBJ2-5
CDR3 length: 13
CDR3 DNA: TGCGCCAGCACGATTAGCGCCCAGGAGACCCAGTACTTC
CDR3 protein: CASTISAQETQYF

D gene: NA
clone size: NA
V gene: TRBV6-5
J gene: TRBJ1-4
CDR3 length: 16
CDR3 DNA: TGTGCCAGCAGTTACTCAAGGGGAGCGACTCCAGGAAAACTGTTTTTT
CDR3 protein: CASSYSRGATPGKLFF

D gene: NA
clone size: NA
V gene: TRBV6-6
J gene: TRBJ2-2
CDR3 length: 15
CDR3 DNA: TGTGCCAGCATTAATCCGGGACTCATCACCGGGGAGCTGTTTTTT
CDR3 protein: CASINPGLITGELFF

D gene: NA
clone size: NA
V gene: TRBV29-1
J gene: TRBJ1-2
CDR3 length: 14
CDR3 DNA: TGCAGCGCTAAGATGCTTCAGGGAAACTATGGCTACACCTTC
CDR3 protein: CSAKMLQGNYGYTF

D gene: NA
clone size: NA
V gene: TRBV6-5
J gene: TRBJ1-1
CDR3 length: 13
CDR3 DNA: TGTGCCAGCAGACTACAGATGAACACTGAAGCTTTCTTT
CDR3 protein: CASRLQMNTEAFF

D gene: NA
clone size: NA
V gene: TRBV5-4
J gene: TRBJ2-5
CDR3 length: 14
CDR3 DNA: TGTGCCAGCAGCTTGCCGGACCAACAAGAGACCCAGTACTTC
CDR3 protein: CASSLPDQQETQYF

D gene: TRBD1
clone size: NA
V gene: TRBV14
J gene: TRBJ2-1
CDR3 length: 18
CDR3 DNA: TGTGCCAGCAGCCGTCGGACAGGGGGCATTAGGTCCTACAATGAGCAGTTCTTC
CDR3 protein: CASSRRTGGIRSYNEQFF

D gene: NA
clone size: NA
V gene: TRBV5-6
J gene: TRBJ2-1
CDR3 length: 12
CDR3 DNA: TGTGCCAGCAGCTTGGTGGACGATGAGCAGTTCTTC
CDR3 protein: CASSLVDDEQFF

D gene: NA
clone size: NA
V gene: TRBV5-5
J gene: TRBJ1-2
CDR3 length: 12
CDR3 DNA: TGTGCCAGCAGCGCTACAGGGCTGGGCTACACCTTC
CDR3 protein: CASSATGLGYTF

D gene: TRBD1
clone size: NA
V gene: TRBV12-5
J gene: TRBJ2-1
CDR3 length: 16
CDR3 DNA: TGTGCTAGTGGTTTGGTGCTTGGACAGGGGGCCCATGAGCAGTTCTTC
CDR3 protein: CASGLVLGQGAHEQFF

D gene: NA
clone size: NA
V gene: TRBV2
J gene: TRBJ1-2
CDR3 length: 14
CDR3 DNA: TGTGCCAGCAGTAATAAACAGGGATACTATGGCTACACCTTC
CDR3 protein: CASSNKQGYYGYTF

D gene: TRBD2
clone size: NA
V gene: TRBV28
J gene: TRBJ2-1
CDR3 length: 19
CDR3 DNA: TGTGCCAGCAGTCCACGCAGGGCGTTACTAGCGGTCTGGGGAAATGAGCAGTTCTTC
CDR3 protein: CASSPRRALLAVWGNEQFF